Given below is one T cell receptor (beta chain) in context. The CDR3 length is 17 residues. Germline V gene lookup returns CDR1 SGHRS and CDR2 YFSETQ. The data originate from a study of monozygotic twins with inflammatory bowel disease. TCRdb reprocessed the 5' RACE reads, keeping one entry per CDR3 protein, no DNA. This specimen shows about 330,000 distinct CDR3 sequences; the ten leading clones hold approximately 2%. This clonotype was sampled from a human donor with ulcerative colitis or Crohn's disease, or a healthy co-twin of an affected twin (not recorded which). Source material: blood. This chain joins TRBV5-1 and TRBJ2-7; TCRdb calls TRBD2, which cannot be checked without DNA. The chain's CDR3 is CASSLGTSRETAYEQYF.